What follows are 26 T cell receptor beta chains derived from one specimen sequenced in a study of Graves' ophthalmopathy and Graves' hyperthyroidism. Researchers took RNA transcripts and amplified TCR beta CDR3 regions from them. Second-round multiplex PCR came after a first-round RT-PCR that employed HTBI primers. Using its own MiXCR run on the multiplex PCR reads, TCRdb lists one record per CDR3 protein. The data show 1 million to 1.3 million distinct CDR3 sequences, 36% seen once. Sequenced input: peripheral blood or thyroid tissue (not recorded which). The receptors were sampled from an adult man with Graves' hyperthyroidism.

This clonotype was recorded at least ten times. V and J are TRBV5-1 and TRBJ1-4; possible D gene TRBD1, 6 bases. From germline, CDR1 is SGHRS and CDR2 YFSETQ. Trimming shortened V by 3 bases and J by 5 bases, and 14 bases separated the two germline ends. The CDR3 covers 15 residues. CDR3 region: CASSSTGKLNEKLFF. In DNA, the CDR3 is TGCGCCAGCAGCTCTACAGGGAAACTAAATGAAAAACTGTTTTTT.

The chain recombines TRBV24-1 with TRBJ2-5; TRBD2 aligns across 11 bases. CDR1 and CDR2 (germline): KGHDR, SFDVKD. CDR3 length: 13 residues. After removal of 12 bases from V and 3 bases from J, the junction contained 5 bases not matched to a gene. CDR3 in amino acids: CAFSGRGEETQYF. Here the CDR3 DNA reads TGTGCCTTTAGCGGGAGGGGCGAAGAGACCCAGTACTTC.

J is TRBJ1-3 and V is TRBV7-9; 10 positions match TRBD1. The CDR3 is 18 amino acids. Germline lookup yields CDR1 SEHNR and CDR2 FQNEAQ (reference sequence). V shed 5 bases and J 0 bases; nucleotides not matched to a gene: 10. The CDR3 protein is CASSGQGDYRHSGNTIYF. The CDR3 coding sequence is TGTGCCAGCAGCGGACAGGGGGACTATCGACACTCTGGAAACACCATATATTTT.

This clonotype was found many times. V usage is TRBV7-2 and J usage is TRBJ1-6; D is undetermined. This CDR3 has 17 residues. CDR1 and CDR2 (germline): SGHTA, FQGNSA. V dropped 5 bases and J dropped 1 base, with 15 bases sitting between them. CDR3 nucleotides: TGTGCCAGCAGCAACGACGATGCGGAGTCCTATAATTCACCCCTCCACTTT. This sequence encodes CASSNDDAESYNSPLHF.

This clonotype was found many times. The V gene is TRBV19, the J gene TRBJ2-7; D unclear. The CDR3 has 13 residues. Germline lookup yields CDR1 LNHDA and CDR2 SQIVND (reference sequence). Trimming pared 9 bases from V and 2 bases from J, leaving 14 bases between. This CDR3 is CASSRSSTYEQYF. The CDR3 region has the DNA TGTGCCAGCAGCAGAAGCAGTACCTACGAGCAGTACTTC.

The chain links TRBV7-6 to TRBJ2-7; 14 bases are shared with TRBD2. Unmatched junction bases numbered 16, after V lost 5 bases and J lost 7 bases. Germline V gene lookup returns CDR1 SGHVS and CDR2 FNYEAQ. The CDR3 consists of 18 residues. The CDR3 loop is CASSRGPGLAGASGEQYF. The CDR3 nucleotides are TGTGCCAGCAGCCGCGGACCGGGACTAGCGGGGGCCTCTGGGGAGCAGTACTTC.

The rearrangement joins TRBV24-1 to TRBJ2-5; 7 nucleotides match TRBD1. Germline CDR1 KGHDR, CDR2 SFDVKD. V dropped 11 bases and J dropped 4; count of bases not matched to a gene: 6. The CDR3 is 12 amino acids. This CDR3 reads CARDSLRETQYF. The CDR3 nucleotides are TGTGCCAGGGACAGTTTAAGAGAGACCCAGTACTTC.

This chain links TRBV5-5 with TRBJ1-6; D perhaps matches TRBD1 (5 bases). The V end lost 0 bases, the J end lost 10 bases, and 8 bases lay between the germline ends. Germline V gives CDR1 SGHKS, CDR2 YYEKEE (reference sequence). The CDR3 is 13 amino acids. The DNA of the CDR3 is TGTGCCAGCAGCTTGGAAGGGGAGTCACCCCTCCACTTT. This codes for CASSLEGESPLHF.

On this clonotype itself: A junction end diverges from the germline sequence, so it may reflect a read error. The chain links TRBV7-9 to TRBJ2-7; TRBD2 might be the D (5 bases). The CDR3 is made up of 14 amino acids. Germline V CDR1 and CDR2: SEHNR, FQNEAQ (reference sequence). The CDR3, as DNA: TGTGCTAGCAGCTCTGGACTCCTCTCCTACGAGCAGTACTTC. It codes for CASSSGLLSYEQYF.

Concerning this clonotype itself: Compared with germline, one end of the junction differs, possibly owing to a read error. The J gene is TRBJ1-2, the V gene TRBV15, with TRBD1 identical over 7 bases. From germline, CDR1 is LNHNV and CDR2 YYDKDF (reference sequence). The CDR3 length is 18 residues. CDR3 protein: CTTSSLIWGGQRDYGYTF. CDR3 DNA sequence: TGTACCACCAGCAGTTTAATATGGGGGGGACAGAGGGACTATGGCTACACCTTC.

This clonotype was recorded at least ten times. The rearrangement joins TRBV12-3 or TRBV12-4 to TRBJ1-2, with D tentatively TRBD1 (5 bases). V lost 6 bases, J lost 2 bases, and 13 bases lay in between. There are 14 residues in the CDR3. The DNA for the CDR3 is TGTGCCAGCAGGTCCTCGGGGCAAAACTATGGCTACACCTTC. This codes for CASRSSGQNYGYTF.

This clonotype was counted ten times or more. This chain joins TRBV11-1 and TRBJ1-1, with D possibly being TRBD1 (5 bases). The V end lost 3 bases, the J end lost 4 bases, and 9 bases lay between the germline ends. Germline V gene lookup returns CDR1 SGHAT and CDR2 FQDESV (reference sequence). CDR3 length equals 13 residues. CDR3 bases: TGTGCCAGCAGCTTCTCAGGGAGCACTGAAGCTTTCTTT. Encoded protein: CASSFSGSTEAFF.

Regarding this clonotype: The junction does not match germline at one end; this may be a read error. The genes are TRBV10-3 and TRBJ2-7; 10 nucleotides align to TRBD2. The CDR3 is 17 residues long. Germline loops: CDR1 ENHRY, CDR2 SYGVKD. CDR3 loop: CASSTPPGLARSYEQYF. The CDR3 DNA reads TGTGCCAGCAGTACCCCCCCGGGACTAGCGAGGTCCTACGAGCAGTACTTC.

CDR3 sequence: CASMIRSSYEQYF. In DNA, the CDR3 is TGTGCCAGCATGATCAGGAGCTCCTACGAGCAGTACTTC. The chain has TRBV28 and TRBJ2-7, with D uncertain. This CDR3 comprises 13 residues. Germline V gene sequence: CDR1 MDHEN, CDR2 SYDVKM. Trimming removed 7 bases from V and 0 bases from J, with 10 bases in between.

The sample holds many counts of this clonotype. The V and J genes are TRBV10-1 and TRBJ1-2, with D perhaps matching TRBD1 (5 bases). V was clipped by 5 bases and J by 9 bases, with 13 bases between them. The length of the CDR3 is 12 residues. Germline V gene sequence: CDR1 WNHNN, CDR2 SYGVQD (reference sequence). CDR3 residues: CASSPSGLCYTF. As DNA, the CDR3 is TGCGCCAGCAGTCCTTCGGGGCTTTGCTACACCTTC.

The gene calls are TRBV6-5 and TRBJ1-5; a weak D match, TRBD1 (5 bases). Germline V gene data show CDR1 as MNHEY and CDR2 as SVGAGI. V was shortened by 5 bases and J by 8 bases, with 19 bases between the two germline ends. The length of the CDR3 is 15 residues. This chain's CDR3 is CASSAPSGTAEPQHF. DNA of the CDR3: TGTGCCAGCAGTGCACCCTCCGGGACGGCGGAGCCCCAGCATTTT.

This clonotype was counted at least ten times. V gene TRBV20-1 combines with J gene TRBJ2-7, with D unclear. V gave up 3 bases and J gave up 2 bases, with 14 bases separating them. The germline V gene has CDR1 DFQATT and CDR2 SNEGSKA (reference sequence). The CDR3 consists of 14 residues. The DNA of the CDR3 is TGCAGTGCTAGGGGCTCACGGGTAACCTACGAGCAGTACTTC. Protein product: CSARGSRVTYEQYF.

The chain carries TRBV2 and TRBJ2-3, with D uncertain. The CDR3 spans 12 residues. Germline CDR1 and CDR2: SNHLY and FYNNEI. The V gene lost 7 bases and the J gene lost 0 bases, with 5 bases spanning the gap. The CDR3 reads CASTRSTDTQYF. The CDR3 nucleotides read TGTGCCAGCACCCGGAGCACAGATACGCAGTATTTT.

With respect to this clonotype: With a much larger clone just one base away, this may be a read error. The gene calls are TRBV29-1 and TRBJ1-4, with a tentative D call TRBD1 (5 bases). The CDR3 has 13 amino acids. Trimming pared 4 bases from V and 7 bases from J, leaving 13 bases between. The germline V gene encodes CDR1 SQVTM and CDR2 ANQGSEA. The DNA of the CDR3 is TGCAGCGTTGTAGGTGGGGGAGGTGAAAAACTGTTTTTT. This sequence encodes CSVVGGGGEKLFF.

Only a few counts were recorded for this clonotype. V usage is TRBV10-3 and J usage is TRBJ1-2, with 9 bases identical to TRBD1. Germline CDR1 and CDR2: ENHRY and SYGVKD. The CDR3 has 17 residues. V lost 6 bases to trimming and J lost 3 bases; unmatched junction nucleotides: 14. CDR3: CAISRTPGQGEYYGYTF. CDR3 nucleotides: TGTGCCATCAGCAGAACCCCGGGACAGGGAGAATACTATGGCTACACCTTC.

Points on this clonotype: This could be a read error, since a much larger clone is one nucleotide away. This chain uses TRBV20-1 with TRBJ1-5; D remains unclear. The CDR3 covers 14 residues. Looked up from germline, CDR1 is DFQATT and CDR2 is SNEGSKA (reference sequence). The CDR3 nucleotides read TGCAGTGCTAGAGCCAGAAGCATCAATCAGCTCCAGCATTTT. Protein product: CSARARSINQLQHF.

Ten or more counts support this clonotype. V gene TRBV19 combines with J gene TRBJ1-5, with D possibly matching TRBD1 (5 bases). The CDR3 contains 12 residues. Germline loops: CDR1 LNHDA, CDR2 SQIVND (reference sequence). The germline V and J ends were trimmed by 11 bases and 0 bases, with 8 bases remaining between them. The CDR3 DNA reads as TGTGCCGCAGGGTATAGCAATCAGCCCCAGCATTTT. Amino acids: CAAGYSNQPQHF.

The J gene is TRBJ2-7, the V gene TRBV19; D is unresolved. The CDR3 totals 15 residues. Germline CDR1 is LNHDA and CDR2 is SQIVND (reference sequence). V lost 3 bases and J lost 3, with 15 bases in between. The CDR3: CASSIGFRASYEQYF. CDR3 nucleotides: TGTGCCAGTAGTATTGGGTTTAGGGCCAGCTACGAGCAGTACTTC.

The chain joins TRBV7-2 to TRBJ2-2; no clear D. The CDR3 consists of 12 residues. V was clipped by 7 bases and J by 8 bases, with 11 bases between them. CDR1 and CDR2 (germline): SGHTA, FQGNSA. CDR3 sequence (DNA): TGTGCCAGCAAACTCATTGGGGGGGAGCTGTTTTTT. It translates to CASKLIGGELFF. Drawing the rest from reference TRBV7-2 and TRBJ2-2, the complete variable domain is GAGVSQSPSNKVTEKGKDVELRCDPISGHTALYWYRQSLGQGLEFLIYFQGNSAPDKSGLPSDRFSAERTGGSVSTLTIQRTQQEDSAVYLCASKLIGGELFFGEGSRLTVL.

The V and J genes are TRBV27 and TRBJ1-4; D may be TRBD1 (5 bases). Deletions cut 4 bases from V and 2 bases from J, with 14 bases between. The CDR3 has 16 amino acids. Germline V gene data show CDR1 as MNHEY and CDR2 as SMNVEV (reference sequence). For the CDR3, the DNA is TGTGCCAGCAGTTCGCTAGGCGCAGGGACTAATGAAAAACTGTTTTTT. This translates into CASSSLGAGTNEKLFF. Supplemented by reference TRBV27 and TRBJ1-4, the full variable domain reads EAQVTQNPRYLITVTGKKLTVTCSQNMNHEYMSWYRQDPGLGLRQIYYSMNVEVTDKGDVPEGYKVSRKEKRNFPLILESPSPNQTSLYFCASSSLGAGTNEKLFFGSGTQLSVL.

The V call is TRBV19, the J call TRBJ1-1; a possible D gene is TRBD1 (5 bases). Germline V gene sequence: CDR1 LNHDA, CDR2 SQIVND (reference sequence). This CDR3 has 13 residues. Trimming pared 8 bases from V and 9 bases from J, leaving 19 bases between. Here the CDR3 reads CASATGGATQAFF. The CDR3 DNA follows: TGTGCCAGTGCGACGGGCGGGGCAACTCAAGCTTTCTTT.